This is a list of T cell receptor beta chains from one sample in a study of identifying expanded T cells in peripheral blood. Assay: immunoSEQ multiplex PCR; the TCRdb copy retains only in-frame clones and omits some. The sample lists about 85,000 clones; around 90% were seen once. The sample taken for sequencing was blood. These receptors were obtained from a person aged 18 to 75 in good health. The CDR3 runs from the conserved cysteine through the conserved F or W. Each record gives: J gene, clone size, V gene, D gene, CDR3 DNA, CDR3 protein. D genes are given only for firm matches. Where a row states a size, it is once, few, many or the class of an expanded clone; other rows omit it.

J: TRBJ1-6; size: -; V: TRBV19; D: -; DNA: TGTGCCAGTAAGGGGGGCGCCATACATAATTCACCCCTCCACTTT; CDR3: CASKGGAIHNSPLHF
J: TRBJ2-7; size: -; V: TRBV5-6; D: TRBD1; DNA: TGTGCCAGCAGCTTCCCGGGACAGGGGGCTTACGAGCAGTACTTC; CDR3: CASSFPGQGAYEQYF
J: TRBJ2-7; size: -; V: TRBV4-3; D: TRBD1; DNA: TGCGCCAGCAGCCGGGACAGGGATACCTACGAGCAGTACTTC; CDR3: CASSRDRDTYEQYF
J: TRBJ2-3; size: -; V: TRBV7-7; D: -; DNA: TGTGCCAGCAGCCCGAACCCCCAGGTTATCCCGTATTTT; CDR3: CASSPNPQVIPYF
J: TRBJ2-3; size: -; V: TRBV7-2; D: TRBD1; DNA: TGTGCCAGCAGCTTTTGGGACAGGGGGACAGATACGCAGTATTTT; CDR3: CASSFWDRGTDTQYF
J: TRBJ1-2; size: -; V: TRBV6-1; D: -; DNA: TGTGCCAGCAGTGAGCCGCCCACACCGGTCCTCGTCTTC; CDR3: CASSEPPTPVLVF
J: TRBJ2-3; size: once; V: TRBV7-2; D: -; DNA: TGTGCCAGCAGCGCGGACGAGGGATCCCCAGATACGCAGTATTTT; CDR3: CASSADEGSPDTQYF
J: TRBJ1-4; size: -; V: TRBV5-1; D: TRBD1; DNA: TGCGCCAGCAGTGAGACAGGGACAACTAATGAAAAACTGTTTTTT; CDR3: CASSETGTTNEKLFF
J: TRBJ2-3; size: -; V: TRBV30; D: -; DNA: TGTGCCTGGAGTGTATCCCCTTCTAGCACAGATACGCAGTATTTT; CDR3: CAWSVSPSSTDTQYF
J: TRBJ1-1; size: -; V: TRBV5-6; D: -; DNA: TGTGCCAGCAGCTCCGATCTATACACTGAAGCTTTCTTT; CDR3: CASSSDLYTEAFF